The 30 T cell receptor beta chains reported below all come from one sample, sequenced in a study of blood T cell repertoires in COVID-19. The protocol was immunoSEQ multiplex PCR, while the TCRdb copy is restricted to in-frame clones and leaves out a portion. The sample has about 350,000 clones; around 87% are singletons. Sequencing was done on a sample of PBMCs or T cells enriched from blood (not recorded which). The source of these receptors is a woman aged 25 to 39 who had recovered from COVID-19.

V is TRBV10-3 and J is TRBJ2-5, with 7 positions matching TRBD2. The germline gives CDR1 ENHRY, CDR2 SYGVKD. The CDR3 extends over 16 amino acids. Trimming took 4 bases from V and 5 from J; bases not matched to a gene: 13. CDR3 sequence reads: CAISGGGTPDVETQYF. In nucleotides, the CDR3 is TGTGCCATCAGTGGGGGAGGGACCCCCGACGTGGAGACCCAGTACTTC.

The chain combines TRBV2 with TRBJ1-1, with 7 bases identical to TRBD1. The CDR3 is 13 amino acids. The J segment lost 11 bases and the V segment lost 0 bases, leaving 6 bases of the junction unmatched. Germline lookup yields CDR1 SNHLY and CDR2 FYNNEI. DNA for the CDR3: TGTGCCAGCAGTGAAGCGGCAGGGGGTATGGCTTTCTTT. Translation gives CASSEAAGGMAFF. Looking up the rest from reference TRBV2 and TRBJ1-1 gives the full variable domain: EPEVTQTPSHQVTQMGQEVILRCVPISNHLYFYWYRQILGQKVEFLVSFYNNEISEKSEIFDDQFSVERPDGSNFTLKIRSTKLEDSAMYFCASSEAAGGMAFFGQGTRLTVV.

This clone appeared once. The chain recombines TRBV15 with TRBJ2-4; 12 nucleotides match TRBD2. The CDR3 contains 16 residues. Germline V gene sequence: CDR1 LNHNV, CDR2 YYDKDF (reference sequence). V was pared by 0 bases and J by 8 bases, with 5 bases of the junction left unmatched. Here the CDR3 DNA reads TGTGCCACCAGCAGAGAGGCTAGCGGGGGGGCGGACATTCAGTACTTC. Its protein product is CATSREASGGADIQYF.

The CDR3 reads CASSQATGTGETQYF. Written as DNA, the CDR3 is TGTGCCAGCAGCCAAGCTACAGGGACAGGAGAGACCCAGTACTTC. V and J are TRBV3-1 (or the pseudogene TRBV3-2) and TRBJ2-5, with 8 bases matching TRBD1. Germline CDR1 and CDR2: LGHDT and YNNKEL (reference sequence). The CDR3 loop spans 15 amino acids. The V and J ends lost 1 base and 4 bases, in that order; junction bases with no gene match: 5.

With respect to this clone: Other DNA sequences in the sample encode the same CDR3. The chain links TRBV4-3 to TRBJ2-2; no clear D gene. Germline CDR1 reads LGHNA; CDR2 reads YSLEER. With 6 bases removed from V and 1 base from J, the gap between germline ends came to 6 bases. CDR3 length: 13 residues. CDR3 region: CASSQRNTGELFF. The CDR3 DNA reads as TGCGCCAGCAGTCAACGGAACACCGGGGAGCTGTTTTTT.

The J gene is TRBJ1-4, the V gene TRBV7-2, with 9 bases lining up with TRBD1. The V gene's germline CDR1 is SGHTA and CDR2 FQGNSA. The V segment lost 4 bases and the J segment 8 bases; nucleotides outside the gene matches: 8. This CDR3 is 15 amino acids long. The CDR3 DNA sequence: TGTGCCAGCAGCTCCACAGGGGGCGCGTACGAAAAACTGTTTTTT. Translated, it gives CASSSTGGAYEKLFF.

The CDR3: CASSKVLAGEETQYF. Written as DNA, the CDR3 is TGTGCCAGCAGCAAAGTGCTAGCGGGGGAAGAGACCCAGTACTTC. The chain employs TRBV21-1 and TRBJ2-5; the D call of TRBD2 is as the table states it, not checked on the DNA. TRBV21-1 is given as a pseudogene. This CDR3 is built from 15 residues.

This clone was detected only a few times. The chain has TRBV15 and TRBJ1-1; 9 nucleotides align to TRBD1. The ends lost 5 bases at V and 5 bases at J; junction bases unmatched: 15. The CDR3 covers 17 residues. Germline assignment: CDR1 LNHNV and CDR2 YYDKDF (reference sequence). The CDR3 nucleotides are TGTGCCACCAGCGTTACTAGACCCGGGACAGGGAAGACTGAAGCTTTCTTT. This sequence encodes CATSVTRPGTGKTEAFF. Variable domain in full (rest from reference TRBV15 and TRBJ1-1): DAMVIQNPRYQVTQFGKPVTLSCSQTLNHNVMYWYQQKSSQAPKLLFHYYDKDFNNEADTPDNFQSRRPNTSFCFLDIRSPGLGDTAMYLCATSVTRPGTGKTEAFFGQGTRLTVV.

This clone was recorded a few times. The chain has TRBV5-8 and TRBJ1-2; D uncertain. The V gene's germline CDR1 is SGHTS and CDR2 YDEGEE. Trimming shortened V by 0 bases and J by 7 bases, and 7 bases separated the two germline ends. This CDR3 region has 12 residues. CDR3 nucleotide sequence: TGTGCCAGCAGCTTGGTTCGGGGTGGCTACACCTTC. This encodes CASSLVRGGYTF.

The chain carries TRBV20-1 and TRBJ1-2; maybe TRBD1 (5 bases). The CDR3 contains 11 residues. Between the trimmed V and J ends, which lost 6 bases and 8 bases, there was a span of 13 bases. Germline CDR1 reads DFQATT; CDR2 reads SNEGSKA (reference sequence). CDR3 residues: CSASRVGGYTF. CDR3 sequence (DNA): TGCAGTGCCAGCAGGGTGGGAGGCTACACCTTC.

This chain joins TRBV5-6 and TRBJ1-4; D not certain. This CDR3 spans 14 amino acids. CDR1 SGHDT and CDR2 YYEEEE come from the germline V gene. Trimming took 0 bases from V and 8 from J, leaving 11 bases between them. The CDR3 loop reads CASSLAGLREKLFF. CDR3 bases: TGTGCCAGCAGCTTGGCGGGTCTGAGGGAAAAACTGTTTTTT.

The rearrangement uses TRBV6-1 and TRBJ2-1; 8 bases align to TRBD1. Germline CDR1 is MNHNS and CDR2 is SASEGT. J was trimmed by 1 base and V by 2 bases; bases with no gene match: 7. This CDR3 is built from 17 residues. CDR3 sequence: CASSEFSRGRSYNEQFF. In DNA form, the CDR3 reads TGTGCCAGCAGTGAATTCAGCAGGGGGCGATCCTACAATGAGCAGTTCTTC.

The chain is built from TRBV6-5 and TRBJ1-5, with a possible D match to TRBD1 (6 bases). Germline V CDR1 and CDR2: MNHEY, SVGAGI. The germline V and J ends were trimmed by 8 bases and 5 bases, with 16 bases remaining between them. This CDR3 contains 14 residues. The CDR3 is CASSTGGGYQPQHF. CDR3 nucleotides: TGTGCCAGCTCTACGGGGGGCGGTTATCAGCCCCAGCATTTT.

The count of this clone is one. This rearrangement joins TRBV27 to TRBJ2-6, with D perhaps TRBD2 (5 bases). The germline CDR1 and CDR2 sequences are MNHEY and SMNVEV (reference sequence). The length of the CDR3 is 15 residues. V was pared by 2 bases and J by 3 bases, with 8 bases between. CDR3 nucleotide sequence: TGTGCCAGCAGTTTAATCGGGAATGGGGCCAACGTCCTGACTTTC. The encoded protein is CASSLIGNGANVLTF.

The V call is TRBV20-1, the J call TRBJ1-1, with D hard to call. In germline, CDR1 is DFQATT, CDR2 SNEGSKA (reference sequence). The CDR3 extends over 11 amino acids. CDR3 amino acids: CRRPGNTEAFF. CDR3 DNA sequence: TGCAGGCGGCCCGGGAACACTGAAGCTTTCTTT.

The chain employs TRBV4-1 and TRBJ2-2; D perhaps matches TRBD1 (6 bases). Germline assignment: CDR1 MGHRA and CDR2 YSYEKL. V was cut by 4 bases and J by 4 bases, with 16 bases left in between. This CDR3 contains 16 residues. Here the CDR3 DNA reads TGCGCCAGCAGCCTCGAAACAGGGAAGGGCACCGGGGAGCTGTTTTTT. Residues: CASSLETGKGTGELFF.

This rearrangement joins TRBV5-1 to TRBJ2-3, with D perhaps TRBD1 (5 bases). The CDR3 has 16 amino acids. V shed 0 bases and J shed 2 bases, with 13 bases lying between them. Germline CDR1 SGHRS, CDR2 YFSETQ. Here the CDR3 DNA reads TGCGCCAGCAGCTTGGAAGGTTGGGGCTCCACAGATACGCAGTATTTT. As protein: CASSLEGWGSTDTQYF.

The chain carries TRBV19 and TRBJ1-5; 8 nucleotides match TRBD1. After removal of 1 base from V and 2 bases from J, the junction contained 13 bases not matched to a gene. Germline assignment: CDR1 LNHDA and CDR2 SQIVND (reference sequence). The CDR3 contains 19 residues. The CDR3 DNA reads TGTGCCAGTAGTATAGGCTCCCAGGGGGCTATCTCAGGCAATCAGCCCCAGCATTTT. Translating gives CASSIGSQGAISGNQPQHF.

This chain links TRBV27 with TRBJ1-2, with D unclear. The V gene lost 3 bases and the J gene lost 4 bases, with 9 bases spanning the gap. The CDR3 loop spans 13 amino acids. Germline values: CDR1 MNHEY, CDR2 SMNVEV (reference sequence). In DNA form, the CDR3 reads TGTGCCAGCAGTTTCAGTAGAGGCTATGGCTACACCTTC. It translates to CASSFSRGYGYTF.

The gene calls are TRBV4-2 and TRBJ2-3; TRBD2 aligns across 7 bases. The trim removed 5 bases at V and 5 bases at J, leaving 7 bases unmatched. CDR1 and CDR2 (germline): LGHNA, YNFKEQ. This CDR3 is 14 amino acids long. As DNA, the CDR3 is TGTGCCAGCAGCAGTAGACTAGCAGGAGATACGCAGTATTTT. It translates to CASSSRLAGDTQYF.

This clone has only one observation. V and J are TRBV28 and TRBJ1-2; D not resolved. This CDR3 spans 15 amino acids. The V and J ends lost 2 bases and 4 bases respectively, with 14 bases between them. CDR1 and CDR2 from the germline V gene are MDHEN and SYDVKM. The CDR3 region has the DNA TGTGCCAGCAGTTTACTGCGTTCGGCTAGCTATGGCTACACCTTC. This translates into CASSLLRSASYGYTF.

J is TRBJ2-2 and V is TRBV11-1; unclear D gene. The CDR3 covers 15 residues. The germline CDR1 and CDR2 sequences are SGHAT and FQDESV (reference sequence). Trimming removed 3 bases at V and 3 bases at J, with 11 bases between. Here the CDR3 reads CASSLRSLYTGELFF. CDR3 sequence (DNA): TGTGCCAGCAGCTTGCGGAGCCTATACACCGGGGAGCTGTTTTTT. Together with reference TRBV11-1 and TRBJ2-2, the CDR3 gives the full variable domain: EAEVAQSPRYKITEKSQAVAFWCDPISGHATLYWYRQILGQGPELLVQFQDESVVDDSQLPKDRFSAERLKGVDSTLKIQPAELGDSAMYLCASSLRSLYTGELFFGEGSRLTVL.

The V and J genes are TRBV9 and TRBJ2-1; 8 nucleotides align to TRBD2. The germline CDR1 and CDR2 sequences are SGDLS and YYNGEE. This CDR3 comprises 15 residues. J gave up 4 bases and V 0 bases, and 3 bases lay outside the gene matches. The CDR3 nucleotides are TGTGCCAGCAGCGTAGAGATAGCGGGGTACAATGAGCAGTTCTTC. Residues: CASSVEIAGYNEQFF.

The chain combines TRBV4-3 with TRBJ1-2; a weak D match, TRBD1 (5 bases). In germline, CDR1 is LGHNA, CDR2 YSLEER. The length of the CDR3 is 15 residues. V lost 3 bases to trimming and J lost 9 bases, with 20 bases between them. The CDR3 DNA reads TGCGCCAGCAGCCAGGGGGGGATTGGCGTTAGTAGCTACACCTTC. The encoded protein is CASSQGGIGVSSYTF.

The J gene is TRBJ1-4, the V gene TRBV7-9, with TRBD1 matching over 8 bases. This CDR3 has 14 residues. Germline assignment: CDR1 SEHNR and CDR2 FQNEAQ (reference sequence). The V gene end was trimmed by 6 bases and the J gene end by 8 bases; junction bases not matched to a gene: 8. The CDR3 DNA reads TGTGCCAGCAGTCCGACAGGGGTTGGAGAAAAACTGTTTTTT. Translation: CASSPTGVGEKLFF.

V gene TRBV13 combines with J gene TRBJ1-1; D uncertain. CDR3 size: 11 residues. Germline V CDR1 and CDR2: PRHDT, FYEKMQ (reference sequence). Trimming took 4 bases from V and 5 from J, leaving 5 bases between them. CDR3 sequence: CASSSGTEAFF. DNA for the CDR3: TGTGCCAGCAGCTCCGGGACTGAAGCTTTCTTT.

The genes are TRBV12-3 or TRBV12-4 and TRBJ1-1, with TRBD1 as a possible D gene (5 bases). The CDR3 extends over 13 amino acids. The V gene lost 6 bases and the J gene lost 8 bases, with 16 bases spanning the gap. This CDR3 reads CASSLRPGREAFF. The DNA for the CDR3 is TGTGCCAGCAGCCTTCGACCAGGGCGGGAAGCTTTCTTT.

The rearrangement joins TRBV12-5 to TRBJ1-3, with D possibly matching TRBD1 (6 bases). This CDR3 is 14 amino acids long. Trimming left V 5 bases short and J 3 bases short, with 11 bases between. The germline gives CDR1 LGHNT, CDR2 FRNRAP. This CDR3 is CASGRTDSGNTIYF. CDR3 nucleotides: TGTGCTAGTGGTAGAACGGACAGTGGAAACACCATATATTTT.

The chain uses TRBV2 and TRBJ1-5; 8 bases map to TRBD1. This CDR3 contains 13 residues. V dropped 5 bases and J dropped 4; count of bases not matched to a gene: 1. Germline V gives CDR1 SNHLY, CDR2 FYNNEI. The CDR3 nucleotides are TGTGCCAGCAGTACAGGGGGTAATCAGCCCCAGCATTTT. This translates into CASSTGGNQPQHF.

CDR3 DNA sequence: TGTGCCAGCAGCTTGGGGGGCGGGGACACAGATACGCAGTATTTT. This codes for CASSLGGGDTDTQYF. The chain is built from TRBV5-4 and TRBJ2-3; perhaps TRBD2 as D (6 bases). The CDR3 totals 15 residues. V lost 0 bases and J 2 bases, leaving 10 bases between the germline ends. Looked up from germline, CDR1 is SGHNT and CDR2 is YYREEE (reference sequence). The full variable domain, in which reference TRBV5-4 and TRBJ2-3 provide the parts outside the CDR3, is ETGVTQSPTHLIKTRGQQVTLRCSSQSGHNTVSWYQQALGQGPQFIFQYYREEENGRGNFPPRFSGLQFPNYSSELNVNALELDDSALYLCASSLGGGDTDTQYFGPGTRLTVL.